This is a list of T cell receptor beta chains from one sample in a study of beta chain features in type 1 diabetes. TCRdb keeps only in-frame clones here, not all; method: immunoSEQ multiplex PCR. The sample lists hundreds of thousands of clones, roughly a sixth seen once, with under 0.095% in the top ten. The specimen sequenced was naive CD4+ T cells from blood. The receptor set was obtained from a man between 18 and 35 years old in good health. CDR3s include the opening cysteine and the closing phenylalanine or tryptophan. The D gene is left open where the match is weak. Clone size is shown for a subset of rows, as once, few, many or a class of expanded clone.

v_call,clone_size,d_call,j_call,cdr3_nt,cdr3_aa
TRBV18,.,.,TRBJ1-1,TGTGCCAGCTCACTCTCCCAGGGAATTCCCACTGAAGCTTTCTTT,CASSLSQGIPTEAFF
TRBV7-8,.,.,TRBJ1-1,TGTGCCAGCAGCTTAGTCAGCGCAGGGACCATGAACACTGAAGCTTTCTTT,CASSLVSAGTMNTEAFF
TRBV5-6,few,.,TRBJ2-2,TGTGCCAGCAGCTTGAGCACCGGGGAGCTGTTTTTT,CASSLSTGELFF
TRBV7-3,.,.,TRBJ1-1,TGTGCCAGCAGCCCCGATCGGGGAAGCACTGAAGCTTTCTTT,CASSPDRGSTEAFF
TRBV5-1,.,TRBD2,TRBJ2-7,TGCGCCAGCAGCCTCTGGGGGGGCTACGAGCAGTACTTC,CASSLWGGYEQYF
TRBV7-2,.,TRBD1,TRBJ2-2,TGTGCCAGCAGCTTCCCGACAGGGGGCAGGAACACCGGGGAGCTGTTTTTT,CASSFPTGGRNTGELFF
TRBV4-2,.,.,TRBJ2-7,TGTGCCAGCAGCCAAGTGGGCGACTACGAGCAGTACTTC,CASSQVGDYEQYF
TRBV4-3,few,TRBD1,TRBJ1-1,TGCGCCAGCAGCCAGGGACAGGGGGAGAACACTGAAGCTTTCTTT,CASSQGQGENTEAFF
TRBV9,.,.,TRBJ1-2,TGTGCCAGCAGCGTAGCCGGAGGTTGGGCTTACGGCTACACCTTC,CASSVAGGWAYGYTF
TRBV5-4,.,TRBD1,TRBJ2-1,TGTGCCAGCAGCTTGGACAGGGGGCTCTACAATGAGCAGTTCTTC,CASSLDRGLYNEQFF
TRBV27,few,.,TRBJ2-2,TGTGCCAGCAGTTTATACATGAACACCGGGGAGCTGTTTTTT,CASSLYMNTGELFF
TRBV18,few,.,TRBJ1-1,TGTGCCAGCTCCCTTCACCGGGACACTGAAGCTTTCTTT,CASSLHRDTEAFF
TRBV4-3,.,.,TRBJ2-7,TGCGCCGAGGACCTCTCCTACGAGCAGTACTTC,CAEDLSYEQYF
TRBV28,.,.,TRBJ1-3,TGTGCCAGCAGGGGGACAATTGGAAACACCATATATTTT,CASRGTIGNTIYF
TRBV12-5,.,.,TRBJ1-2,TGTGCTAGTGGGACTAGGGCCCTCCCAGGCTATGGCTACACCTTC,CASGTRALPGYGYTF
TRBV25-1,few,.,TRBJ2-5,TGTGCCAGCAGTGAAAGGGTTAAGGTGTACTTC,CASSERVKVYF
TRBV19,.,.,TRBJ2-1,TGTGCCAGTAGTATTGGTGGCTCCCGCTCCTACAATGAGCAGTTCTTC,CASSIGGSRSYNEQFF
TRBV2,.,.,TRBJ1-5,TGTGCCAGCAGTGTGGCCCGAAATCAGCCCCAGCATTTT,CASSVARNQPQHF
TRBV25-1,.,TRBD2,TRBJ2-5,TGTGCCAGCAGTGAATATGGGGGGGGAGAGACCCAGTACTTC,CASSEYGGGETQYF
TRBV5-1,few,TRBD1,TRBJ2-5,TGCGCCAGCAGCTACGGACAGGAACGGGGAGAGACCCAGTACTTC,CASSYGQERGETQYF
TRBV5-1,few,.,TRBJ2-5,TGCGCCAGCAGCCCCGTGAAAAAAGGGGGGAGGTACCAAGAGACCCAGTACTTC,CASSPVKKGGRYQETQYF
TRBV5-1,few,.,TRBJ2-2,TGCGCCAGCAGCTTGGAAGTCCCGAACACCGGGGAGCTGTTTTTT,CASSLEVPNTGELFF
TRBV14,.,.,TRBJ1-1,TGTGCCAGCAGCCAAGGGTTTCCGTTTGAAGCTTTCTTT,CASSQGFPFEAFF
TRBV30,.,.,TRBJ2-7,TGTGCCTGGATCAGGGGAACCTACGAGCAGTACTTC,CAWIRGTYEQYF
TRBV7-9,.,.,TRBJ2-2,TGTGCCAGCAGCTTACTAGGGGGCACCGGGGAGCTGTTTTTT,CASSLLGGTGELFF
TRBV28,few,.,TRBJ2-6,TGTGCCAGCCACAATGGAGGACTCTCTGGGGCCAACGTCCTGACTTTC,CASHNGGLSGANVLTF
TRBV4-1,.,.,TRBJ2-7,TGCGCCAGCAGCCAAGACAGGGTCAGGCACGAGCAGTACTTC,CASSQDRVRHEQYF
TRBV30,.,.,TRBJ1-2,TGTGCCTGGTCGCGGGGGATGAGGTATGGCTACACCTTC,CAWSRGMRYGYTF
TRBV9,.,.,TRBJ1-2,TGTGCCAGCAGCGTACAGGGGAACTATGGCTACACCTTC,CASSVQGNYGYTF
TRBV4-3,.,.,TRBJ2-2,TGCGCCAGCAGCCAGGGATCTTACACCGGGGAGCTGTTTTTT,CASSQGSYTGELFF
TRBV10-3,.,.,TRBJ2-7,TGTGCCATCAGTGAGTCGGTTGGGGGGGCATCCTACGAGCAGTACTTC,CAISESVGGASYEQYF
TRBV2,once,TRBD1,TRBJ1-5,TGTGCCACCTGCTTAGGACAGGGTAAGCAGCCCCAGCATTTT,CATCLGQGKQPQHF
TRBV9,.,TRBD1,TRBJ1-1,TGTGCCAGCAGCGCACGGACAGGGGGCGACACTGAAGCTTTCTTT,CASSARTGGDTEAFF
TRBV19,few,.,TRBJ1-2,TGTGCCAGCTCCGTCCAAGCGGGGAGTAACTATGGCTACACCTTC,CASSVQAGSNYGYTF
TRBV2,.,.,TRBJ2-7,TGTGCCAGCAGCCTAAATGGACAAACCTACGAGCAGTACTTC,CASSLNGQTYEQYF
TRBV13,.,.,TRBJ1-4,TGTGCCAGCAGCTTAGGCCTGGCGACACTAACTAATGAAAAACTGTTTTTT,CASSLGLATLTNEKLFF
TRBV27,few,.,TRBJ2-5,TGTGCCAGCAGTCTCCGAGTCGTGGGAGCCGGTCTAGAGACCCAGTACTTC,CASSLRVVGAGLETQYF
TRBV18,.,.,TRBJ1-1,TGTGCCAGCTCACCACGGGAAGACACTGAAGCTTTCTTT,CASSPREDTEAFF
TRBV9,few,TRBD2,TRBJ2-1,TGTGCCAGCAGCGTCGGGACTAGCGGGGGTTCCCAGTTCTTC,CASSVGTSGGSQFF
TRBV5-4,.,TRBD1,TRBJ2-5,TGTGCCAGCAGCCCCTCATGGGACAGGGGGAAGGAGACCCAGTACTTC,CASSPSWDRGKETQYF
TRBV5-1,.,TRBD2,TRBJ2-5,TGCGCCAGCAGCTTGGCCGGACTAGCGATCGAGACCCAGTACTTC,CASSLAGLAIETQYF
TRBV4-3,few,.,TRBJ1-5,TGCGCCAGCAGCCAAGAGATAGGTAGCAATCAGCCCCAGCATTTT,CASSQEIGSNQPQHF
TRBV27,few,.,TRBJ1-1,TGTGCCAGCAGTGCCCGACAGAGAGGGACTGAAGCTTTCTTT,CASSARQRGTEAFF
TRBV9,.,.,TRBJ2-6,TGTGCCAGCAGCTCCCTTGGGGAGGACGTCCTGACTTTC,CASSSLGEDVLTF
TRBV29-1,.,.,TRBJ2-5,TGCAGCGTCCGGAATTACAGGGTAGATGGGGAGACCCAGTACTTC,CSVRNYRVDGETQYF
TRBV28,few,.,TRBJ1-1,TGTGCCAGCAGTCCCTTAGGGTTAGGGTCCACTGAAGCTTTCTTT,CASSPLGLGSTEAFF
TRBV9,.,TRBD2,TRBJ2-7,TGTGCCAGCAGCGCCAGCGGGAAAGAGTACGAGCAGTACTTC,CASSASGKEYEQYF
TRBV9,.,TRBD2,TRBJ2-1,TGTGCCAGCAGCGCCGGGGTAGCGGGGGCCTACAATGAGCAGTTCTTC,CASSAGVAGAYNEQFF
TRBV4-2,.,.,TRBJ2-2,TGTGCCAGCAGCCAAGATCCGGGGGGCTACACCGGGGAGCTGTTTTTT,CASSQDPGGYTGELFF
TRBV19,few,.,TRBJ2-2,TGTGCCAGTAGTGGGGATCCCCAGAAGGCGAACACCGGGGAGCTGTTTTTT,CASSGDPQKANTGELFF
TRBV27,.,.,TRBJ2-7,TGTGCCAGCAGGTTTAATGCTATGGTTAGCGAGCAGTACTTC,CASRFNAMVSEQYF
TRBV29-1,few,TRBD1,TRBJ1-2,TGCAGCGTTGAAGATCCTAAGGGGGCGCGATATGGCTACACCTTC,CSVEDPKGARYGYTF
TRBV9,few,TRBD1,TRBJ1-4,TGTGCCAGCAGCGTAGATCAGGGGGCTGGTGAAAAACTGTTTTTT,CASSVDQGAGEKLFF
TRBV28,.,.,TRBJ2-5,TGTGCCAGCAGTTCCTTAGGACTCCGAGAGACCCAGTACTTC,CASSSLGLRETQYF